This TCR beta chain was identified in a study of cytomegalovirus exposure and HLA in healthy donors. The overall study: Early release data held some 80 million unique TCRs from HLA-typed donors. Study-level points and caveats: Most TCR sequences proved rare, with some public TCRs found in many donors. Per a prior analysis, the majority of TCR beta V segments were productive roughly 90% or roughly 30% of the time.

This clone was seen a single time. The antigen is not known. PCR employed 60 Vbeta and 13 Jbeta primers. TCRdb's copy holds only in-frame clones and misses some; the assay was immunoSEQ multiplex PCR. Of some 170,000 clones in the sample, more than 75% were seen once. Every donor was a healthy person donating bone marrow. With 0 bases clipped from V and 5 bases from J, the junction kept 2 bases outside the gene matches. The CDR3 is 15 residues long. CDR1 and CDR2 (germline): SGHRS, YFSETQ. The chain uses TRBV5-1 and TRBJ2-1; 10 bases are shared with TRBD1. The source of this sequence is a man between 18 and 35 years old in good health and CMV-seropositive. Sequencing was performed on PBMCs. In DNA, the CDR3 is TGCGCCAGCAGCTTGGTGGGACAGGGGAACAATGAGCAGTTCTTC. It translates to CASSLVGQGNNEQFF.